Listed below are T cell receptor beta chains from one sample, sequenced in a study of regulatory T cells in long-lasting Graves disease. TCRdb called the multiplex PCR reads again in MiXCR, with one record for every CDR3 protein. The sample lists roughly 400,000 distinct CDR3 sequences, 15% occurring once. In addition, the sample was reused for a study of T cells in Graves' hyperthyroidism and ophthalmopathy.

The source was peripheral blood mononuclear cells (PBMCs), collected at new diagnosis, from a patient treated with antithyroid drugs. These receptors all come from a woman in her forties with Graves disease. The CDR3 runs from the conserved cysteine through the conserved F or W. The order of the fields is clone size, J gene, D gene, V gene, CDR3 protein, CDR3 DNA. D genes are given only for firm matches. The size field is filled for only some rows; it gives once, few, many or a size class.

>many|TRBJ2-5|.|TRBV11-2
CASSLGVVRAQETQYF
TGTGCCAGCAGCTTGGGGGTAGTCCGGGCGCAAGAGACCCAGTACTTC
>many|TRBJ2-3|.|TRBV28
CASSYGLTGDTDTQYF
TGTGCCAGCAGTTACGGGTTGACGGGAGACACAGATACGCAGTATTTT
>.|TRBJ1-5|.|TRBV15
CATSRAAEHQPQHF
TGTGCCACCAGCAGGGCAGCCGAGCATCAGCCCCAGCATTTT
>many|TRBJ1-6|TRBD1|TRBV20-1
CSARDDRESSYNSPLHF
TGCAGTGCTAGAGATGACAGGGAAAGCTCCTATAATTCACCCCTCCACTTT
>many|TRBJ2-7|.|TRBV6-1
CASTHPQKYEQYF
TGTGCCAGCACCCATCCCCAAAAATACGAGCAGTACTTC
>many|TRBJ2-3|TRBD2|TRBV15
CATSSTAGTSDTDTQYF
TGTGCCACCAGCAGTACCGCCGGGACTAGCGACACAGATACGCAGTATTTT
>many|TRBJ2-2|TRBD1|TRBV7-2
CASSRVTGGVFSGELFF
TGTGCCAGCAGCCGGGTGACAGGGGGCGTTTTTTCCGGGGAGCTGTTTTTT
>many|TRBJ2-7|.|TRBV4-1
CASSQERDYEQYF
TGCGCCAGCAGCCAAGAGCGGGATTACGAGCAGTACTTC
>many|TRBJ2-7|.|TRBV2
CASSEGRGVYEQYF
TGTGCCAGCAGTGAAGGGAGGGGGGTCTACGAGCAGTACTTC
>.|TRBJ1-1|.|TRBV14
CASSQVMNTEAFF
TGTGCCAGCAGCCAAGTAATGAACACTGAAGCTTTCTTT
>many|TRBJ2-5|TRBD2|TRBV10-2
CASSDGTSGPETQYF
TGCGCCAGCAGTGACGGGACTAGCGGGCCGGAGACCCAGTACTTC
>many|TRBJ2-7|TRBD1|TRBV9
CASSETGDGEQYF
TGTGCCAGCAGCGAAACAGGGGACGGCGAGCAGTACTTC
>many|TRBJ2-7|.|TRBV11-2
CASSLGLRGYEQYF
TGTGCCAGCAGCTTAGGGCTTAGGGGCTACGAGCAGTACTTC
>few|TRBJ1-5|.|TRBV28
CASSFLGGSNQPQHF
TGTGCCAGCAGTTTTCTAGGGGGGAGCAATCAGCCCCAGCATTTT
>few|TRBJ2-7|TRBD1|TRBV12-3/TRBV12-4
CASSLGLTGPPYEQYF
TGTGCCAGCAGTTTAGGACTGACAGGGCCGCCCTACGAGCAGTACTTC
>few|TRBJ2-6|TRBD1|TRBV11-2
CASSPRSSIGQGPFTGANVLTF
TGTGCCAGCAGCCCCCGATCGAGCATAGGACAGGGACCATTTACTGGGGCCAACGTCCTGACTTTC
>many|TRBJ2-1|TRBD1|TRBV29-1
CSVGGQGDNEQFF
TGCAGCGTTGGGGGACAGGGGGACAATGAGCAGTTCTTC
>few|TRBJ2-1|.|TRBV29-1
CSVARQVSYNEQFF
TGCAGCGTTGCACGACAGGTCTCCTACAATGAGCAGTTCTTC
>many|TRBJ2-7|TRBD1|TRBV2
CASIKQGWFSYEQYF
TGTGCCAGCATTAAACAGGGGTGGTTCAGCTACGAGCAGTACTTC
>many|TRBJ2-1|.|TRBV11-2
CASSARVGNEQFF
TGTGCCAGCAGCGCTAGGGTTGGTAATGAGCAGTTCTTC
>many|TRBJ2-7|TRBD1|TRBV28
CASSFRTGRSYEQYF
TGTGCCAGCAGTTTCAGGACAGGGCGTAGCTACGAGCAGTACTTC
>.|TRBJ2-6|TRBD1|TRBV19
CASSINRDRGSGANVLTF
TGTGCCAGTAGTATCAACCGGGACAGGGGATCTGGGGCCAACGTCCTGACTTTC
>.|TRBJ1-3|.|TRBV6-6
CASSYSGFSGNTIYF
TGTGCCAGCAGTTACTCGGGCTTCTCTGGAAACACCATATATTTT
>many|TRBJ2-3|TRBD2|TRBV28
CASSFRTSGRGEDTQYF
TGTGCCAGCAGTTTCCGGACTAGCGGGAGGGGGGAAGATACGCAGTATTTT
>.|TRBJ2-3|.|TRBV5-6
CASSNGLYTDTHYF
TGTGCCAGCAGCAATGGACTATACACAGATACGCACTATTTT
>few|TRBJ1-5|TRBD1|TRBV6-1
CASTLGDRDNQPQHF
TGTGCCAGCACCCTAGGTGACAGGGATAATCAGCCCCAGCATTTT
>.|TRBJ2-7|TRBD2|TRBV6-5
CASSYGLAGDGYERYF
TGTGCCAGCAGTTACGGACTAGCGGGAGATGGCTACGAGCGGTACTTC
>many|TRBJ2-1|.|TRBV7-9
CASSLLRANEQFF
TGTGCCAGCAGCTTACTCAGGGCCAATGAGCAGTTCTTC
>many|TRBJ2-7|.|TRBV28
CASSRASEQYF
TGTGCCAGCAGCCGAGCCAGCGAGCAGTACTTC
>many|TRBJ2-3|TRBD2|TRBV20-1
CSARDPLAGGTDTQYF
TGCAGTGCTAGAGATCCCCTAGCGGGAGGGACAGATACGCAGTATTTT
>few|TRBJ1-1|.|TRBV20-1
CSARDGGAPEEAFF
TGCAGTGCTAGAGATGGAGGGGCCCCCGAGGAAGCTTTCTTT
>many|TRBJ2-7|TRBD2|TRBV7-7
CASSLRLAGIAEQYF
TGTGCTAGCAGCTTACGACTAGCGGGAATCGCCGAGCAGTACTTC
>.|TRBJ2-1|TRBD2|TRBV27
CASSHGTSGSNEQFF
TGTGCCAGCAGTCACGGGACTAGCGGGAGTAATGAGCAGTTCTTC
>many|TRBJ2-3|.|TRBV18
CASSLDSLTDTQYF
TGTGCCAGCTCACTTGACAGCCTCACAGATACGCAGTATTTT
>many|TRBJ2-7|TRBD1|TRBV5-1
CASSPAPGQAYEQYF
TGCGCCAGCAGCCCGGCCCCGGGACAGGCCTACGAGCAGTACTTC
>.|TRBJ2-7|TRBD1|TRBV5-4
CASSLAKGQTAYEQYF
TGTGCCAGCAGCTTGGCCAAGGGACAGACAGCCTACGAGCAGTACTTC
>many|TRBJ2-3|.|TRBV7-6
CASSPADPPDTQYF
TGTGCCAGCAGCCCGGCGGACCCGCCAGATACGCAGTATTTT
>many|TRBJ2-7|TRBD2|TRBV28
CACSGAYEQYF
TGTGCCTGCAGCGGGGCCTACGAGCAGTACTTC
>.|TRBJ2-1|TRBD2|TRBV24-1
CATSDYGTSGRGYNEQFF
TGTGCCACCAGTGATTATGGGACTAGCGGGAGGGGGTACAACGAGCAGTTCTTC
>.|TRBJ1-5|.|TRBV3-1
CASSQRGSNQPQHF
TGTGCCAGCAGCCAGAGGGGGTCCAATCAGCCCCAGCATTTT
>.|TRBJ2-2|TRBD2|TRBV13
CASSLDLLREGLFANTGELFF
TGTGCCAGCAGCTTAGATCTTTTGCGGGAGGGCCTATTTGCGAACACCGGGGAGCTGTTTTTT
>many|TRBJ2-7|TRBD2|TRBV20-1
CSARGLAGPYEQYF
TGCAGTGCTAGGGGACTAGCGGGGCCCTACGAGCAGTACTTC
>many|TRBJ2-1|TRBD2|TRBV7-9
CASSSPLAGSYNEQFF
TGTGCCAGCAGCTCACCACTAGCGGGCTCCTACAATGAGCAGTTCTTC
>few|TRBJ2-3|TRBD2|TRBV30
CAWIGTSGGTDTQYF
TGTGCCTGGATTGGGACTAGCGGGGGCACAGATACGCAGTATTTT
>few|TRBJ1-2|.|TRBV4-3
CASSQDRASVYGYTF
TGCGCCAGCAGCCAAGATCGGGCATCAGTCTATGGCTACACCTTC
>many|TRBJ2-1|TRBD2|TRBV6-5
CASSYLGLAANEQFF
TGTGCCAGCAGTTACTTGGGACTAGCCGCCAATGAGCAGTTCTTC
>few|TRBJ2-2|.|TRBV13
CASSSGRNTGELFF
TGTGCCAGCAGTTCCGGGAGGAACACCGGGGAGCTGTTTTTT
>.|TRBJ2-7|TRBD2|TRBV7-3
CASSPHMGLDEQYF
TGTGCCAGCAGCCCGCATATGGGACTAGACGAGCAGTACTTC
>many|TRBJ2-7|TRBD1|TRBV7-9
CASSSSGQTRTYEQYF
TGTGCCAGCAGCTCGTCGGGACAGACCAGAACCTACGAGCAGTACTTC
>.|TRBJ2-1|.|TRBV6-5
CASSYSRYNEQFF
TGTGCCAGCAGTTACTCCCGCTACAATGAGCAGTTCTTC
>many|TRBJ2-7|.|TRBV5-6
CASSPMGWDEQYF
TGTGCCAGCAGCCCGATGGGGTGGGACGAGCAGTACTTC
>few|TRBJ2-7|.|TRBV28
CASSFAGPPYEQYF
TGTGCCAGCAGTTTTGCGGGACCCCCCTACGAGCAGTACTTC
>few|TRBJ1-5|.|TRBV7-9
CASSSGRNLATDTQHF
TGTGCCAGCAGCTCGGGACGTAACCTGGCAACAGATACGCAGCATTTT